These T cell receptor beta chains were read from a single sample in a study of cytomegalovirus exposure and HLA in healthy donors. Generated by immunoSEQ multiplex PCR, the TCRdb table keeps only in-frame clones and is missing some. The table shows roughly 48,000 clones, with 70% to 80% occurring only once. Sample: PBMCs. These receptors all stem from a woman in her twenties or thirties in good health and CMV-seronegative. CDR3s include the opening cysteine and the closing phenylalanine or tryptophan. The listing skips clone size in some rows; elsewhere it reads once, few, many or a size class.

CASEPRTTNEQFF,NA,TRBV2,13
CASSGLAGNNEQFF,NA,TRBV9,14
CASSEYGGTDTQYF,NA,TRBV25-1,14
CASSFAGQNQPQHF,NA,TRBV11-2,14
CASSSRQGWYNEQFF,NA,TRBV13,15
CASSRRLAGGNTDTQYF,NA,TRBV4-2,17
CSAPGLAGKLSYNEQFF,NA,TRBV29-1,17
CASSLSTDNSGANVLTF,NA,TRBV5-1,17
CASSVNLKGAEQYF,NA,TRBV5-1,14
CASSEGRETQYF,once,TRBV2,12
CATSKTASLAKNIQYF,NA,TRBV15,16
CAMAGTGINEQFF,NA,TRBV10-3,13
CASEEGTGVSYEQYF,NA,TRBV5-1,15
CAWSGGQGGYGYTF,NA,TRBV30,14
CASSSDSSYQETQYF,NA,TRBV5-6,15
CATSTGQPSNEQFF,NA,TRBV15,14
CAISDTPGLPSSYEQYF,NA,TRBV10-3,17
CASSLWTSGTTDTQYF,once,TRBV5-1,16
CASSTTGTSYEQYF,NA,TRBV5-1,14
CASSFLRNTEAFF,NA,TRBV5-1,13
CASSPTSASGAFF,few,TRBV7-2,13
CASSQVGVTGDTQYF,NA,TRBV4-1,15
CASSDPSGGGITETQYF,few,TRBV25-1,17
CASSDASSYNEQFF,NA,TRBV6-1,14
CASSLTGGEPRELFF,NA,TRBV7-8,15
CSVAGTGLLNNYGYTF,NA,TRBV29-1,16
CASSHGQGGVGYGYTF,NA,TRBV4-1,16
CASSSGLYNEQFF,NA,TRBV7-2,13
CVSSQGMGQGLREQYF,NA,TRBV4-1,16
CASSLSGIYNEQFF,few,TRBV7-2,14
CASSLIRGTQYF,NA,TRBV13,12